This T cell receptor (beta chain) appears in the sequencing data of a study of blood T cell repertoires in COVID-19. Data came from immunoSEQ multiplex PCR; TCRdb stores just in-frame clones and leaves some out. The table has some 97,000 clones, roughly 87% seen once; the top ten hold approximately 7.3%. Material for sequencing was peripheral blood. This sequence was found in a man aged 25-40 years in a cohort sampled during active COVID-19.

DNA for the CDR3: TGTGCCAGCAGCTTGACAGGGGGCTTGGAAAAACTGTTTTTT. Amino acid sequence: CASSLTGGLEKLFF. J is TRBJ1-4 and V is TRBV7-8; 10 nucleotides agree with TRBD1. The V segment lost 3 bases and the J segment 8 bases; nucleotides outside the gene matches: 3. The CDR3 loop spans 14 amino acids. CDR1 is SGHVS, CDR2 FQNEAQ, per germline.